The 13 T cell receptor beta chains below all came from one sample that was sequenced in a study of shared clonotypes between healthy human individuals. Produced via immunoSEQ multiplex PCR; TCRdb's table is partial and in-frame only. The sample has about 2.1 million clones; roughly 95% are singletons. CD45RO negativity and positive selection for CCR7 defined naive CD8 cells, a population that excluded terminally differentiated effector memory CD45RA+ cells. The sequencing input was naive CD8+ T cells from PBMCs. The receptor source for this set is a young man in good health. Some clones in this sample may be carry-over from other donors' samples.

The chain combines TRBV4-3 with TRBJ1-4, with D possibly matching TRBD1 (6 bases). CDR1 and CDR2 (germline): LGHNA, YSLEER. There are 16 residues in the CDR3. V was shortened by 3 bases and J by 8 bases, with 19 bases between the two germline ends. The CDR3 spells CASSHNSGTLSEKLFF. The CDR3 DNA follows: TGCGCCAGCAGCCACAACTCCGGGACACTTAGCGAAAAACTGTTTTTT.

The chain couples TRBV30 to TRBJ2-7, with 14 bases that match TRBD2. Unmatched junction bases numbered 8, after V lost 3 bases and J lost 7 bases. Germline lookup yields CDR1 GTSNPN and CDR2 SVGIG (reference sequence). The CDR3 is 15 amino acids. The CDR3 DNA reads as TGTGCCTGGAGCGCCGCGGGACTAGCGGGAGAAGAGCAGTACTTC. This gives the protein CAWSAAGLAGEEQYF.

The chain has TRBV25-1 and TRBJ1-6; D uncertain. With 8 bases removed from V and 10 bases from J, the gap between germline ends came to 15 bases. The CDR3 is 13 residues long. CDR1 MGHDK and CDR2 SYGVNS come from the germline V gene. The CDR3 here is CASRPDRGSPLHF. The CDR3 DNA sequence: TGTGCCAGCCGCCCAGATCGAGGGTCACCCCTCCACTTT.

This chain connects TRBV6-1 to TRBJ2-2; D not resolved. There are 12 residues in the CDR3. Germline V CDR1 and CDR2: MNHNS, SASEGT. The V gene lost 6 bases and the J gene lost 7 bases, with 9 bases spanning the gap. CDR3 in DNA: TGTGCCAGCAGGGCGGCAAACGGGGAGCTGTTTTTT. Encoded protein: CASRAANGELFF.

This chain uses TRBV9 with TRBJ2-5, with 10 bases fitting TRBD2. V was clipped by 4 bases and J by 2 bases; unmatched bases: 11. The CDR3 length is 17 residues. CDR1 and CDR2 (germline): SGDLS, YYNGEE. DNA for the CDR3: TGTGCCAGCAGCCCTAGCGGACTAGCGGAAAAACAAGAGACCCAGTACTTC. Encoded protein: CASSPSGLAEKQETQYF.

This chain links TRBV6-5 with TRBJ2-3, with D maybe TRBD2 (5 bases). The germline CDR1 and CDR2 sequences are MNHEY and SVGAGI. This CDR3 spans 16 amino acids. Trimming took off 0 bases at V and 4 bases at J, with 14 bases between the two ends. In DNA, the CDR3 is TGTGCCAGCAGTTACTCGGTCGGGATTGCCGCAGATACGCAGTATTTT. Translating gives CASSYSVGIAADTQYF.

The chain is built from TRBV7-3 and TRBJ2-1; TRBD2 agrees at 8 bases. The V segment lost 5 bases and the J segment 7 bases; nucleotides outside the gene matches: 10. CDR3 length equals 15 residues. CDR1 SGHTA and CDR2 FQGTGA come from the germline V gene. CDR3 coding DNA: TGTGCCAGCAGCCCGATAGCGGGAAATAGGAATGAGCAGTTCTTC. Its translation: CASSPIAGNRNEQFF.

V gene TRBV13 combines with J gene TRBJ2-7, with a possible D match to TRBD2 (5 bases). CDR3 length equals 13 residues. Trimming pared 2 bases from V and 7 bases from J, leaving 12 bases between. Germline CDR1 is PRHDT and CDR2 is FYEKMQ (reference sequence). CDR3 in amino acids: CASSLLPRGEQYF. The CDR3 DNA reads TGTGCCAGCAGCTTACTCCCACGGGGAGAGCAGTACTTC.

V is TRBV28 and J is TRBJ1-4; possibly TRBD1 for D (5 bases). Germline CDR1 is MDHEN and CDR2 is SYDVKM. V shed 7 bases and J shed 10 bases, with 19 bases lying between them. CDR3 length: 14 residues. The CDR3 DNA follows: TGTGCCAGCAACCCGGGACGGCCGGGGGGAAAACTGTTTTTT. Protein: CASNPGRPGGKLFF.

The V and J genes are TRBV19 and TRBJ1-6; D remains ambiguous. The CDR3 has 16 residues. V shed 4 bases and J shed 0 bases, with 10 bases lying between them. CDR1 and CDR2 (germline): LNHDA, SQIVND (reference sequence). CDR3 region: CASSNRRSSYNSPLHF. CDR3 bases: TGTGCCAGTAGTAACCGCAGGAGCTCCTATAATTCACCCCTCCACTTT.

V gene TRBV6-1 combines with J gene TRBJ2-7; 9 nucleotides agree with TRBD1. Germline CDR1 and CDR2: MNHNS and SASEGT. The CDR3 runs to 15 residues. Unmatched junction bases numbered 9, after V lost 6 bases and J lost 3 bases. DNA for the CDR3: TGTGCCAGCAGACACAGGGGGCGCTCAGACTACGAGCAGTACTTC. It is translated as CASRHRGRSDYEQYF.

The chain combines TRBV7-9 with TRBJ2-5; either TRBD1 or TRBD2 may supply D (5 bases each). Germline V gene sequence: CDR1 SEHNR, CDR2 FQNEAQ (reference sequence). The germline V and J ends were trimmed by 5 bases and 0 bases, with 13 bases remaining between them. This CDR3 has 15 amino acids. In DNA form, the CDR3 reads TGTGCCAGCAGCGATTACGGGGCCTACCAAGAGACCCAGTACTTC. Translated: CASSDYGAYQETQYF.

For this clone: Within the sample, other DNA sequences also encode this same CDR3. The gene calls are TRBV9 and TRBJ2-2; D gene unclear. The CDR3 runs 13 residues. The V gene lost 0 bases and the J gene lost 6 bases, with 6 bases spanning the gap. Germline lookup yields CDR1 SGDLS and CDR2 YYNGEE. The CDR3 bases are TGTGCCAGCAGCGTAGAGGTAGCCGGGGAGCTGTTTTTT. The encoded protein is CASSVEVAGELFF.